What follows describes a single T cell receptor beta chain. What it binds is not known. The sample is drawn from a study of T cells in localized non-small cell lung cancer. Study-level points and caveats: Longer overall survival accompanied higher blood T cell density. Among the tissues sampled, uninvolved adjacent lung had the highest T cell clonality, above tumor.

Sequencing was performed with immunoSEQ multiplex PCR; in TCRdb, only in-frame clones are kept and a portion is missing. The sample consists of tens of thousands of clones, approximately 88% of them appearing once. This CDR3 has 15 residues. The germline CDR1 and CDR2 sequences are SGHRS and YFSETQ. Unmatched junction bases numbered 5, after V lost 0 bases and J lost 2 bases. This sequence originates from a man aged 35-69 years with stage I squamous cell lung carcinoma. V and J are TRBV5-1 and TRBJ2-7, with 7 positions matching TRBD2. This material consisted of peripheral blood, taken before any cancer treatment. In DNA form, the CDR3 reads TGCGCCAGCAGCTTGGCCGGGACTAATGCCTACGAGCAGTACTTC. Protein: CASSLAGTNAYEQYF.